What follows are 2 T cell receptor beta chains derived from one specimen sequenced in a study of post-analysis software for immune sequencing data. Study findings and constraints: Relative to controls, patients had several TRBV segments at higher frequency, with TRBV5-6, TRBV5-1 and TRBV20-1 among these.

Antigen specificity for these receptors is unknown. Included in the TCR beta cDNA libraries were unique molecular identifiers. A single record per CDR3 protein comes from TCRdb applying MiXCR to the PCR reads. This sample has roughly 430,000 distinct CDR3 sequences, with 30% to 40% found just once. Sample: blood. The receptor set was obtained from a girl aged 2 to 10 with multiple sclerosis.

This sequence joins TRBV3-1 and TRBJ2-1, with 10 bases aligning to TRBD2. CDR3 length: 16 residues. Germline CDR1 is LGHDT and CDR2 is YNNKEL (reference sequence). The ends lost 4 bases at V and 3 bases at J; junction bases unmatched: 6. The chain's CDR3 is CASSRQAGGGYNEQFF. The CDR3 DNA sequence: TGTGCCAGCAGCCGCCAAGCGGGAGGGGGCTACAATGAGCAGTTCTTC.

V and J are TRBV29-1 and TRBJ1-1, with unresolved D. Germline CDR1 reads SQVTM; CDR2 reads ANQGSEA. The CDR3 is 15 amino acids. Trimming removed 3 bases at V and 1 base at J, with 15 bases between. This CDR3 reads CSVDRWETGNTEAFF. CDR3 nucleotide sequence: TGCAGCGTTGACCGCTGGGAAACCGGGAACACTGAAGCTTTCTTT.